Below, 17 T cell receptor beta chains from the same sample are listed, as sequenced in a study of breast tumors, draining lymph nodes, adjacent tissues. Axillary draining lymph nodes of breast cancer patients supplied the node samples. One entry per CDR3 protein, called by TCRdb with MiXCR from the multiplex PCR reads. The sample includes 200,000 or so distinct CDR3 sequences, approximately 30% of them seen just once. Input material: axillary lymph node tissue. These TCRs come from a female donor with breast cancer. Some clones in this sample may be carry-over from other donors' samples.

V usage is TRBV18 and J usage is TRBJ2-2; tentatively, D is TRBD2 (5 bases). The germline V gene encodes CDR1 KGHSH and CDR2 LQKENI. The CDR3 covers 16 residues. V shed 2 bases and J shed 7 bases, with 17 bases lying between them. CDR3 nucleotides: TGTGCCAGCTCACCAAGGACTCCCTCAATAGGCGGGGAGCTGTTTTTT. It translates to CASSPRTPSIGGELFF. Complete variable domain (other parts from reference TRBV18 and TRBJ2-2): NAGVMQNPRHLVRRRGQEARLRCSPMKGHSHVYWYRQLPEEGLKFMVYLQKENIIDESGMPKERFSAEFPKEGPSILRIQQVVRGDSAAYFCASSPRTPSIGGELFFGEGSRLTVL.

This clonotype showed up many times. The rearrangement joins TRBV7-9 to TRBJ1-3, with a tentative D call TRBD1 (5 bases). This CDR3 comprises 14 residues. The V gene's germline CDR1 is SEHNR and CDR2 FQNEAQ (reference sequence). V shed 5 bases and J shed 4 bases, with 12 bases lying between them. The CDR3 sequence: CASSQGTAGNTIYF. As DNA, the CDR3 is TGTGCCAGCAGCCAAGGGACCGCCGGAAACACCATATATTTT.

A word on this clonotype: The limits of the CDR3 on the DNA are not certain, so only TCRdb's listed CDR3 is given. CDR3 sequence reads: CASSFYICSAPPLGRLREQYF. The rearrangement joins TRBV7-9 to TRBJ2-7; the tabulated D call, TRBD1, remains unverified against the DNA. Germline CDR1 SEHNR, CDR2 FQNEAQ (reference sequence). The CDR3 is made up of 21 amino acids, end residues included.

A word on this clonotype: A read error may produce the germline difference seen at one junction end. V gene TRBV6-6 combines with J gene TRBJ2-5; D not certain. CDR3 length equals 13 residues. CDR1 is MNHNY and CDR2 is SVGAGI in the germline V gene (reference sequence). The CDR3 loop is CGSSRFDQETQYF. DNA of the CDR3: TGTGGCAGCAGTCGCTTCGACCAAGAGACCCAGTACTTC.

This clonotype occurred many times. This chain joins TRBV25-1 and TRBJ2-2, with D possibly TRBD1 on 6 matching bases. This CDR3 spans 18 amino acids. V was clipped by 3 bases and J by 0 bases, with 17 bases between them. Germline V gene data show CDR1 as MGHDK and CDR2 as SYGVNS. This CDR3 reads CASSDDPSPGANTGELFF. The CDR3, as DNA: TGTGCCAGCAGTGATGATCCATCGCCAGGGGCGAACACCGGGGAGCTGTTTTTT.

This clonotype has at least ten counts. The rearrangement joins TRBV5-8 to TRBJ2-1; D uncertain. CDR3 length: 15 residues. Deletions cut 0 bases from V and 3 bases from J, with 10 bases between. Per germline, CDR1 SGHTS and CDR2 YDEGEE. CDR3 region: CASSLGSRLYNEQFF. As DNA, the CDR3 is TGTGCCAGCAGCTTGGGGTCACGGCTCTACAATGAGCAGTTCTTC.

This clonotype was found a few times. The chain joins TRBV18 to TRBJ2-6, with 10 bases aligning to TRBD1. The trim removed 3 bases at V and 2 bases at J, leaving 4 bases unmatched. The CDR3 spans 17 residues. CDR1 and CDR2 (germline): KGHSH, LQKENI. CDR3 coding DNA: TGTGCCAGCTCACCGCAGACAGGGGGCGCTGGGGCCAACGTCCTGACTTTC. This gives the protein CASSPQTGGAGANVLTF.

This clonotype was recorded at least ten times. The genes are TRBV5-1 and TRBJ1-3, with TRBD1 identical over 9 bases. The CDR3 is 16 residues long. Germline values: CDR1 SGHRS, CDR2 YFSETQ. J was trimmed by 0 bases and V by 6 bases; bases with no gene match: 7. The CDR3 DNA is TGCGCCAGCACGACGGGGACAGGGTCCTCTGGAAACACCATATATTTT. As protein: CASTTGTGSSGNTIYF. The whole variable domain, remainder taken from reference TRBV5-1 and TRBJ1-3, is KAGVTQTPRYLIKTRGQQVTLSCSPISGHRSVSWYQQTPGQGLQFLFEYFSETQRNKGNFPGRFSGRQFSNSRSEMNVSTLELGDSALYLCASTTGTGSSGNTIYFGEGSWLTVV.

This clonotype was seen at least ten times. The chain is built from TRBV5-6 and TRBJ1-3; D call uncertain. V was cut by 1 base and J by 5 bases, with 4 bases left in between. This CDR3 spans 12 amino acids. CDR1 is SGHDT, CDR2 YYEEEE, per germline. The chain's CDR3 is CASSLYRNTIYF. The CDR3 bases are TGTGCCAGCAGCTTGTATCGAAACACCATATATTTT.

In this sample, this clonotype turned up many times. This sequence joins TRBV30 and TRBJ2-7, with unresolved D. Germline V gene data show CDR1 as GTSNPN and CDR2 as SVGIG (reference sequence). Deletions cut 0 bases from V and 2 bases from J, with 17 bases between. CDR3 size: 16 residues. The CDR3 loop reads CAWSVHPARPPYEQYF. For the CDR3, the DNA is TGTGCCTGGAGTGTACACCCAGCCAGACCACCCTACGAGCAGTACTTC.

This clonotype was seen repeatedly, ten times or more. The CDR3 sequence is CASSLGGGGTASYEQYF. DNA of the CDR3: TGTGCCAGCAGCTTAGGGGGGGGCGGGACGGCGTCCTACGAGCAGTACTTC. The V gene is TRBV11-1, the J gene TRBJ2-7, with a possible D match to TRBD2 (7 bases). Germline assignment: CDR1 SGHAT and CDR2 FQDESV (reference sequence). The V end was cut by 1 base, the J end by 1 base, with 17 bases between. The CDR3 is 17 amino acids.

This chain uses TRBV2 with TRBJ2-1, with 9 bases identical to TRBD2. Looked up from germline, CDR1 is SNHLY and CDR2 is FYNNEI. Trimming took 4 bases from V and 9 from J; bases not matched to a gene: 7. The CDR3 sequence is 14 residues long. The CDR3 nucleotides read TGTGCCAGCAGTGTTGAAGCGGGGGGAAGTGAGCAGTTCTTC. It codes for CASSVEAGGSEQFF.

Worth noting for this clonotype: A single base separates this from a much larger clone, so it may be a read error. The CDR3 spells CASSRPGGYGELSF. CDR3 coding DNA: TGTGCCAGCAGCCGTCCAGGGGGCTACGGGGAGCTGTCTTTT. This chain joins TRBV9 and TRBJ2-2; 8 bases fit TRBD1. The CDR3 runs 14 residues. CDR1 SGDLS and CDR2 YYNGEE come from the germline V gene.

This clonotype occurred many times. The chain uses TRBV5-1 and TRBJ2-3; 12 bases align to TRBD2. V was pared by 3 bases and J by 5 bases, with 4 bases of the junction left unmatched. CDR3 size: 15 residues. Looked up from germline, CDR1 is SGHRS and CDR2 is YFSETQ. This CDR3 reads CASSWTSGEGDTQYF. The CDR3 region has the DNA TGCGCCAGCAGCTGGACTAGCGGGGAGGGAGATACGCAGTATTTT. Full variable domain (remainder filled in from reference TRBV5-1 and TRBJ2-3): KAGVTQTPRYLIKTRGQQVTLSCSPISGHRSVSWYQQTPGQGLQFLFEYFSETQRNKGNFPGRFSGRQFSNSRSEMNVSTLELGDSALYLCASSWTSGEGDTQYFGPGTRLTVL.

In its sample, this clonotype was seen many times. The CDR3 loop reads CASSQGLAGTGELFF. The CDR3 DNA sequence: TGTGCCAGCAGCCAGGGGCTAGCGGGCACCGGGGAGCTGTTTTTT. V usage is TRBV12-3 or TRBV12-4 and J usage is TRBJ2-2, with 8 bases lining up with TRBD2. This CDR3 region has 15 residues. V shed 6 bases, J shed 4 bases, and the junction held 7 bases outside the gene matches.

The rearrangement uses TRBV7-3 and TRBJ2-1; a possible D gene is TRBD2 (5 bases). The CDR3 is 16 amino acids. V lost 4 bases to trimming and J lost 0 bases, with 13 bases between them. Germline V lookup: CDR1 SGHTA, CDR2 FQGTGA. CDR3 amino acids: CASSSWVGSSYNEQFF. The CDR3, as DNA: TGTGCCAGCAGCTCTTGGGTGGGGAGCTCCTACAATGAGCAGTTCTTC.

Details on this clonotype: The conserved final phenylalanine or tryptophan is absent from the CDR3, which likely points to a read error. This chain joins TRBV12-3 or TRBV12-4 and TRBJ1-2; TRBD1 agrees at 9 bases. V was pared by 5 bases and J by 7 bases, with 5 bases of the junction left unmatched. The CDR3 length is 13 residues. This CDR3 reads CASSAGQGLGYTY. CDR3 in DNA: TGTGCCAGCAGTGCCGGACAGGGGCTTGGCTACACCTAC.